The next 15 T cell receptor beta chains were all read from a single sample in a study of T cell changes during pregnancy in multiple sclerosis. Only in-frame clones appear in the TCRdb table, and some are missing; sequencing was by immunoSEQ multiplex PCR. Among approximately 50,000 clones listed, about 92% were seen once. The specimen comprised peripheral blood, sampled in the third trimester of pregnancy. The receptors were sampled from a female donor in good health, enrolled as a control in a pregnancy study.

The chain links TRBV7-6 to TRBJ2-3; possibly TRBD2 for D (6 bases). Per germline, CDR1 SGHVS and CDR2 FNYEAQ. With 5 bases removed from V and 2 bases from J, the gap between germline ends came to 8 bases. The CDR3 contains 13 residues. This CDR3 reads CASSRDFTDTQYF. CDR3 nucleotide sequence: TGTGCCAGCAGCCGGGACTTCACAGATACGCAGTATTTT.

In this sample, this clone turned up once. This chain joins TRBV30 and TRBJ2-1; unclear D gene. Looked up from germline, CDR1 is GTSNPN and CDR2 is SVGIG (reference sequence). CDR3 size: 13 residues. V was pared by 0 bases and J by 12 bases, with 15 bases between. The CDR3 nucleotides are TGTGCCTGGAGTGTAGAGGCGAACTCGCCGCAGTTCTTC. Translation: CAWSVEANSPQFF. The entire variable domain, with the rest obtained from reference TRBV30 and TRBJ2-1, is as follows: SQTIHQWPATLVQPVGSPLSLECTVEGTSNPNLYWYRQAAGRGLQLLFYSVGIGQISSEVPQNLSASRPQDRQFILSSKKLLLSDSGFYLCAWSVEANSPQFFGPGTRLTVL.

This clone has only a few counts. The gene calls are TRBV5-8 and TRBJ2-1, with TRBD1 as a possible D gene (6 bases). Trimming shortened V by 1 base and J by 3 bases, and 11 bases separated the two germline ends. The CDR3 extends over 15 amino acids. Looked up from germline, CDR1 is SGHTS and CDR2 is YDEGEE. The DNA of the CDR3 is TGTGCCAGCAGCTTGTCAGGGGCCGGCTACAATGAGCAGTTCTTC. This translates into CASSLSGAGYNEQFF.

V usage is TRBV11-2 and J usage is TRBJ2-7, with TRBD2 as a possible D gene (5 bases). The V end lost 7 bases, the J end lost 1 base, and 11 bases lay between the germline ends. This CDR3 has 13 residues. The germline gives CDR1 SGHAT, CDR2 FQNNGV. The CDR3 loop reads CASKRVGSYEQYF. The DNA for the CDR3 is TGTGCCAGCAAGAGGGTCGGGTCCTACGAGCAGTACTTC.

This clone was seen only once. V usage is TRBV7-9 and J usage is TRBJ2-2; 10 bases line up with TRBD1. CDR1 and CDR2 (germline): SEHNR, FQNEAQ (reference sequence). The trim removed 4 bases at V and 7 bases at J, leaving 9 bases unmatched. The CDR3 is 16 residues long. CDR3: CASSWDRGLTSGELFF. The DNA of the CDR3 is TGTGCCAGCAGCTGGGACAGGGGACTGACGAGCGGGGAGCTGTTTTTT.

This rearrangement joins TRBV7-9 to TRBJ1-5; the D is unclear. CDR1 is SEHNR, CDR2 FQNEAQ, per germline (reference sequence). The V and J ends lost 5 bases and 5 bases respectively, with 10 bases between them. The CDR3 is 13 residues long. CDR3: CASSPMSDQPQHF. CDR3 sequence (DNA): TGTGCCAGCAGCCCCATGTCGGATCAGCCCCAGCATTTT.

The CDR3 loop reads CASSRPGLPNEQYF. For the CDR3, the DNA is TGTGCCAGCAGTCGACCGGGACTACCTAACGAGCAGTACTTC. The rearrangement uses TRBV6-1 and TRBJ2-7; TRBD2 aligns across 7 bases. CDR1 MNHNS and CDR2 SASEGT come from the germline V gene. With V trimmed by 5 bases and J by 5 bases, 9 bases remained unmatched. The CDR3 consists of 14 residues.

The CDR3 DNA follows: TGTGCCAGCCTCAGCGGGGTTACGAACACTGAAGCTTTCTTT. As protein: CASLSGVTNTEAFF. The chain joins TRBV7-9 to TRBJ1-1; no reliable D call. In germline, CDR1 is SEHNR, CDR2 FQNEAQ (reference sequence). With 8 bases removed from V and 1 base from J, the gap between germline ends came to 14 bases. This CDR3 contains 14 residues.

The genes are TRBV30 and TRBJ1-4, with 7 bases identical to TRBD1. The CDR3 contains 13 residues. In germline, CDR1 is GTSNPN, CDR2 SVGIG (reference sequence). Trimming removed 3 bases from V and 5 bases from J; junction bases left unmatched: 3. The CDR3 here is CAWRDRRNEKLFF. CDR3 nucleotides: TGTGCCTGGAGGGACAGGCGGAATGAAAAACTGTTTTTT.

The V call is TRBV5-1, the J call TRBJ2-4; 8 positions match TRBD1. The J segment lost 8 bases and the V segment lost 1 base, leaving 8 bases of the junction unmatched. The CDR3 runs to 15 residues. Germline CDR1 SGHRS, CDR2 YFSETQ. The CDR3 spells CASSLNTGQGDIQYF. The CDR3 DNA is TGCGCCAGCAGCTTGAACACAGGACAGGGAGACATTCAGTACTTC.

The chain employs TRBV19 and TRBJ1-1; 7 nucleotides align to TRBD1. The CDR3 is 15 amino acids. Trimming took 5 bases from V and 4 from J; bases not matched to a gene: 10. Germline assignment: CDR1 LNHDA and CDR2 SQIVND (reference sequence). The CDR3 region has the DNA TGTGCCAGTAGTCCTGAGACAGGGTCGATCACTGAAGCTTTCTTT. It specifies CASSPETGSITEAFF.

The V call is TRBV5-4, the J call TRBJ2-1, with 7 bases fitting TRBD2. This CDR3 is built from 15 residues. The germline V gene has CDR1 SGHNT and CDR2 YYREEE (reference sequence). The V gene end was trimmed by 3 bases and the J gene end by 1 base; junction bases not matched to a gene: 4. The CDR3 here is CASSSAGRSYNEQFF. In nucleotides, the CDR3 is TGTGCCAGCAGCTCAGCGGGAAGGTCCTACAATGAGCAGTTCTTC.

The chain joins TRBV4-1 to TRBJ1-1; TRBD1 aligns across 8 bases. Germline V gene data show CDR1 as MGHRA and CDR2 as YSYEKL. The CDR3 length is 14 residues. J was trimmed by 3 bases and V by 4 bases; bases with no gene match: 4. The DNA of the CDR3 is TGCGCCAGCAGCCCTTCGGACAGGGACACTGAAGCTTTCTTT. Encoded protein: CASSPSDRDTEAFF.

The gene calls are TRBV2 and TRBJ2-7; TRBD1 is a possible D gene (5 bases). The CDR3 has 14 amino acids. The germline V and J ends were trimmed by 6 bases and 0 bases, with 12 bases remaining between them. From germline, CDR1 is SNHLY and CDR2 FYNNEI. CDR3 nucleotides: TGTGCCAGCAGCCCGGACATCTCCTCCTACGAGCAGTACTTC. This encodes CASSPDISSYEQYF.

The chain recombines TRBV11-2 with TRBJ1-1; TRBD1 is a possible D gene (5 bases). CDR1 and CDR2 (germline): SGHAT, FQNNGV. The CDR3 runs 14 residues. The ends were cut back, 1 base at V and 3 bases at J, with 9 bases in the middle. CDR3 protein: CASSLVDSDTEAFF. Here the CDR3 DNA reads TGTGCCAGCAGCTTAGTAGACAGCGACACTGAAGCTTTCTTT.